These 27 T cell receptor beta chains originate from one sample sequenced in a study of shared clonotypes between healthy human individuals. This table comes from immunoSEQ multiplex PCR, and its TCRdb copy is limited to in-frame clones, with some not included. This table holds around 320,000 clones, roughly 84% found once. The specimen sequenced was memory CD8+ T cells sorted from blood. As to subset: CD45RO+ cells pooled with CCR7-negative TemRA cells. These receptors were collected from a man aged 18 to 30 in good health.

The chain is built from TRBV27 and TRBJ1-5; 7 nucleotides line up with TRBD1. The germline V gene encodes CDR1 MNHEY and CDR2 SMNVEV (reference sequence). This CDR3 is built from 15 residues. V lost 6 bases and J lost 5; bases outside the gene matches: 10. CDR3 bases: TGTGCCAGCAGCCCTGGGACAGCCCGGCATCAGCCCCAGCATTTT. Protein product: CASSPGTARHQPQHF.

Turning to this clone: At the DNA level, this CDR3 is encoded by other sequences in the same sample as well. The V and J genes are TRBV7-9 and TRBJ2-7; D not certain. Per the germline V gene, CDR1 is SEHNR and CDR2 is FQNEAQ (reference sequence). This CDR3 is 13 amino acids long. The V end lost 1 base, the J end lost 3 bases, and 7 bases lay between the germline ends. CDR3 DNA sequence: TGTGCCAGCAGCTTAGGGCCGGACTACGAGCAGTACTTC. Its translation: CASSLGPDYEQYF.

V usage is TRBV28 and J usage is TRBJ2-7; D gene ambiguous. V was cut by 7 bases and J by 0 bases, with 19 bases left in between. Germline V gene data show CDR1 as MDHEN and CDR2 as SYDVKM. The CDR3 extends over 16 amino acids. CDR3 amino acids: CASNIGSWAISYEQYF. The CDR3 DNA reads TGTGCCAGCAACATTGGCTCGTGGGCCATCTCCTACGAGCAGTACTTC.

The CDR3 sequence: CASSLVTGVSYEQYF. CDR3 in DNA: TGTGCCAGCAGCTTAGTCACAGGAGTCTCCTACGAGCAGTACTTC. This chain joins TRBV7-9 and TRBJ2-7; D may be TRBD1 (5 bases). V gave up 1 base and J gave up 0 bases, with 10 bases separating them. The germline V gene has CDR1 SEHNR and CDR2 FQNEAQ (reference sequence). This CDR3 spans 15 amino acids.

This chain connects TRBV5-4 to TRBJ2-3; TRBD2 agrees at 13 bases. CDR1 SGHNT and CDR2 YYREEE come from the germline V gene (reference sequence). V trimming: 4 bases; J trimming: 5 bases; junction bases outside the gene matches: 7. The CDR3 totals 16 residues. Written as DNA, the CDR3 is TGTGCCAGCAGCCTAACTAGCGGGGGGGCGGGAGATACGCAGTATTTT. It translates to CASSLTSGGAGDTQYF.

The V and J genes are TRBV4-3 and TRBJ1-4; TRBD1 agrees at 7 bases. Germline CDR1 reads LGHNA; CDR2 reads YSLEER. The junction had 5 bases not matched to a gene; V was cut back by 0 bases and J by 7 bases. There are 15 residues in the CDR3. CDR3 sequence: CASSQEDRWGEKLFF. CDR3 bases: TGCGCCAGCAGCCAAGAGGACAGGTGGGGTGAAAAACTGTTTTTT.

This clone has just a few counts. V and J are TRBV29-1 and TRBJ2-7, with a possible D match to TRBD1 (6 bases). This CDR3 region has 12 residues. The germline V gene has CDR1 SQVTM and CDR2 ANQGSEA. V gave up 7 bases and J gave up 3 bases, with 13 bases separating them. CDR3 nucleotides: TGCAGCGGGGGTACAGGGTACTACGAGCAGTACTTC. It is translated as CSGGTGYYEQYF.

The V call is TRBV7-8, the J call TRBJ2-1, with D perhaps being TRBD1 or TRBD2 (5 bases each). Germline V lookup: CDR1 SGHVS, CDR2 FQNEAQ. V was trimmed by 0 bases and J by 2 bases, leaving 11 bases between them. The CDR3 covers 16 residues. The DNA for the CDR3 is TGTGCCAGCAGCTTAGCGGGGACGGAACCCTACAATGAGCAGTTCTTC. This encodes CASSLAGTEPYNEQFF.

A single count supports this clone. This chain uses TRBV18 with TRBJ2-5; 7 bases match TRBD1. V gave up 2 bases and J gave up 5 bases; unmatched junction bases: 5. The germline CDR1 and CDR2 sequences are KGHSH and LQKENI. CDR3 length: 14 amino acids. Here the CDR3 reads CASSPTGVGETQYF. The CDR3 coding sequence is TGTGCCAGCTCACCAACAGGGGTCGGGGAGACCCAGTACTTC.

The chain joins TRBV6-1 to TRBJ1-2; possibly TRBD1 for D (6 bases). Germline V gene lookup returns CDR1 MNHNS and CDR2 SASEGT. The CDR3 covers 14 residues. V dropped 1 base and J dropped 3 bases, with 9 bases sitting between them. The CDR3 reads CASSEVWGHYGYTF. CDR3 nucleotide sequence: TGTGCCAGCAGTGAAGTTTGGGGGCACTATGGCTACACCTTC.

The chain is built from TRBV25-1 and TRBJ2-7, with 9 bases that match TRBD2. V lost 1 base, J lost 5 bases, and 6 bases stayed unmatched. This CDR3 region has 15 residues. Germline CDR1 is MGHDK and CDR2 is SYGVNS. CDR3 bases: TGTGCCAGCAGTGAATTGCCTAGCGGGGTCGACGAGCAGTACTTC. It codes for CASSELPSGVDEQYF.

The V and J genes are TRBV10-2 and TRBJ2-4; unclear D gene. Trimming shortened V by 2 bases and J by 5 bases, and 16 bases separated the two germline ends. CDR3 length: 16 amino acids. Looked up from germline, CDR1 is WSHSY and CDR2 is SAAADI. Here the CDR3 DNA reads TGCGCCAGCAGTGAGAGGGCTGGCTACCGGGAAAACATTCAGTACTTC. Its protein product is CASSERAGYRENIQYF.

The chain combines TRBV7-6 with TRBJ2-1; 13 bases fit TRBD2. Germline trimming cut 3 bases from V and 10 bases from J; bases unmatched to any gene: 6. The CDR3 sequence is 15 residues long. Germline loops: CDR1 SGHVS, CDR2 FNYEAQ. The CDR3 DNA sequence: TGTGCCAGCAGCTTTGGGACTAGCGGGGCCGTGGAGCAGTTCTTC. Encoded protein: CASSFGTSGAVEQFF. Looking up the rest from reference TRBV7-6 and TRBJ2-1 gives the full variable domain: GAGVSQSPRYKVTKRGQDVALRCDPISGHVSLYWYRQALGQGPEFLTYFNYEAQQDKSGLPNDRFSAERPEGSISTLTIQRTEQRDSAMYRCASSFGTSGAVEQFFGPGTRLTVL.

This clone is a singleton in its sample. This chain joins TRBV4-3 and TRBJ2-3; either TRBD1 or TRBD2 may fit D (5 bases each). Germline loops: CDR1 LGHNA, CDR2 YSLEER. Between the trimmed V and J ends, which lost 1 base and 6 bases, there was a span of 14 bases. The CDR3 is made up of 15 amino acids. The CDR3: CASSQVIGGEDTQYF. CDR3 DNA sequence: TGCGCCAGCAGCCAAGTAATTGGGGGAGAGGATACGCAGTATTTT.

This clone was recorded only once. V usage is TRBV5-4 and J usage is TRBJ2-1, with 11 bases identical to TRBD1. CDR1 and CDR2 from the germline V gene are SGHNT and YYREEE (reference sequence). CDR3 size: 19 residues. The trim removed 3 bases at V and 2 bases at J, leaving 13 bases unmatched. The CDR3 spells CASSSWGQGVRSTYNEQFF. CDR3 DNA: TGTGCCAGCAGCTCCTGGGGACAGGGGGTCCGGAGTACCTACAATGAGCAGTTCTTC. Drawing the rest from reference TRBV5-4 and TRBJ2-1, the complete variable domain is ETGVTQSPTHLIKTRGQQVTLRCSSQSGHNTVSWYQQALGQGPQFIFQYYREEENGRGNFPPRFSGLQFPNYSSELNVNALELDDSALYLCASSSWGQGVRSTYNEQFFGPGTRLTVL.

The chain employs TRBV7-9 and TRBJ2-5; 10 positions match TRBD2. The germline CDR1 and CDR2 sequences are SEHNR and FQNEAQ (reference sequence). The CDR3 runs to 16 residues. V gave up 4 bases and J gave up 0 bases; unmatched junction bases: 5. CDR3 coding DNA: TGTGCCAGCAGCTCCTCTAGCGGGAGAGACCAAGAGACCCAGTACTTC. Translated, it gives CASSSSSGRDQETQYF. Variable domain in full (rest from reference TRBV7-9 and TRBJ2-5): DTGVSQNPRHKITKRGQNVTFRCDPISEHNRLYWYRQTLGQGPEFLTYFQNEAQLEKSRLLSDRFSAERPKGSFSTLEIQRTEQGDSAMYLCASSSSSGRDQETQYFGPGTRLLVL.

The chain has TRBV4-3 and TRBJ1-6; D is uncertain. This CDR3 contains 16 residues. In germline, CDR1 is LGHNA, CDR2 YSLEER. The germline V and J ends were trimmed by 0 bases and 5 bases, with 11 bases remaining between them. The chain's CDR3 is CASSQDGGSHNSPLHF. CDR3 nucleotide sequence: TGCGCCAGCAGCCAAGATGGAGGGTCCCATAATTCACCCCTCCACTTT.

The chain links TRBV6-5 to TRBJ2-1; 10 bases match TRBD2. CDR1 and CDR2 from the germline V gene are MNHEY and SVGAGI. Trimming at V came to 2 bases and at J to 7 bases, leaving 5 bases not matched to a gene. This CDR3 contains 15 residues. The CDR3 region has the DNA TGTGCCAGCAGTTACGATCCTAGCGGGAGAAATGAGCAGTTCTTC. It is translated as CASSYDPSGRNEQFF.

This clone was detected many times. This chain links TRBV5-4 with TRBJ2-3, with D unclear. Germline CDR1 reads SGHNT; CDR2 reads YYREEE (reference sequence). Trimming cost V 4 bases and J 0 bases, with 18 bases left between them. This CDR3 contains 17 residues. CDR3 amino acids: CASSARFETTSTDTQYF. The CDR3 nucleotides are TGTGCCAGCAGCGCCCGATTCGAGACGACTAGCACAGATACGCAGTATTTT.

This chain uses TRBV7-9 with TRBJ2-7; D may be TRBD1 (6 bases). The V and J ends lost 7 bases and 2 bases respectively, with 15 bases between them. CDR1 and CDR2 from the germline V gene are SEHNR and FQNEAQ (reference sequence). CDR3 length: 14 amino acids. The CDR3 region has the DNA TGTGCCAGCACCAACGCAGGGGATCCCTACGAGCAGTACTTC. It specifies CASTNAGDPYEQYF.

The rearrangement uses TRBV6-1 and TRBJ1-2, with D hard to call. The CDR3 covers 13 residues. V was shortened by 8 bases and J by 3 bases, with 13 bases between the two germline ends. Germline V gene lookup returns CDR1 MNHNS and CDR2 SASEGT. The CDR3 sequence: CASYSAKDYGYTF. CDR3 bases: TGTGCCAGCTACTCCGCGAAGGACTATGGCTACACCTTC.

CDR3: CASSQADRDSNTGELFF. The CDR3, as DNA: TGCGCCAGCAGCCAAGCCGACAGAGATTCGAACACCGGGGAGCTGTTTTTT. V and J are TRBV4-1 and TRBJ2-2, with D possibly TRBD1 on 5 matching bases. Germline CDR1 MGHRA, CDR2 YSYEKL. This CDR3 is 17 amino acids long. V was shortened by 1 base and J by 0 bases, with 12 bases between the two germline ends.

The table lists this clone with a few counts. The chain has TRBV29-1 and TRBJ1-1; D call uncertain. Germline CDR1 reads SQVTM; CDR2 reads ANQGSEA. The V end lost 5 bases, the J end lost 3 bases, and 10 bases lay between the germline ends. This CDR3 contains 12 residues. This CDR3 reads CSVPVPHTEAFF. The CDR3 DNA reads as TGCAGCGTTCCCGTGCCCCACACTGAAGCTTTCTTT.

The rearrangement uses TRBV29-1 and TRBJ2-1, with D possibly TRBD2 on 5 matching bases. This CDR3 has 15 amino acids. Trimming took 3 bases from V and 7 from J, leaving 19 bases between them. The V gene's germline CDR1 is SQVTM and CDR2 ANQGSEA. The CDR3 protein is CSVDGGEVWRNEQFF. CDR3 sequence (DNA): TGCAGCGTTGATGGTGGGGAAGTTTGGAGGAATGAGCAGTTCTTC.

In nucleotides, the CDR3 is TGCGCCAGCAGCTCTGGTCGGATTTACACCGGGGAGCTGTTTTTT. Its protein is CASSSGRIYTGELFF. The chain is built from TRBV5-1 and TRBJ2-2; no reliable D call. Trimming took off 3 bases at V and 3 bases at J, with 12 bases between the two ends. Germline-derived CDR1 and CDR2 are SGHRS and YFSETQ. CDR3 size: 15 residues. The full variable domain, its missing parts supplied by reference TRBV5-1 and TRBJ2-2, is KAGVTQTPRYLIKTRGQQVTLSCSPISGHRSVSWYQQTPGQGLQFLFEYFSETQRNKGNFPGRFSGRQFSNSRSEMNVSTLELGDSALYLCASSSGRIYTGELFFGEGSRLTVL.

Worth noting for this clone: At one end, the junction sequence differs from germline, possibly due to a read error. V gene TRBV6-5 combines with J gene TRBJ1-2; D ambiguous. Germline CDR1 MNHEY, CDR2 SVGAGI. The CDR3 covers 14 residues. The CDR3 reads CASSDSGKDYGYTF. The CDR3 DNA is TGTGCCAGCAGTGACTCGGGGAAGGACTATGGCTACACCTTC.

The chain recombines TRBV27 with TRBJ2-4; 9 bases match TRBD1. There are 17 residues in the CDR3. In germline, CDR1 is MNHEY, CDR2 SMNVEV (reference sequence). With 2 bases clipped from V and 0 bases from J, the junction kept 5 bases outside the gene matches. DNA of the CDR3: TGTGCCAGCAGTTTAGTGCACAGGGGGCGAGCCAAAAACATTCAGTACTTC. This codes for CASSLVHRGRAKNIQYF.